The source of this TCR beta chain is a study of cytomegalovirus exposure and HLA in healthy donors. This clone came up once. It was with 60 Vbeta and 13 Jbeta primers that the PCR ran. Generated by immunoSEQ multiplex PCR, the TCRdb table keeps only in-frame clones and is missing some. The table lists 130,000 or so clones, more than 60% of them singletons, with 6.5% in the top ten. The sequenced sample was PBMCs. This receptor was taken from a woman in her sixties or seventies in good health and CMV-seronegative.

The CDR3 sequence: CASSFGSGRGYNEQFF. The CDR3 DNA reads as TGTGCCAGCAGCTTTGGTAGCGGGAGGGGGTACAATGAGCAGTTCTTC. The chain combines TRBV5-4 with TRBJ2-1; TRBD2 aligns across 11 bases. Germline V gives CDR1 SGHNT, CDR2 YYREEE (reference sequence). CDR3 length equals 16 residues. With V trimmed by 2 bases and J by 4 bases, 5 bases remained unmatched.